Described below is a single T cell receptor (beta chain) sequence and its context. Its antigen is still unknown. TCRdb's table, derived via immunoSEQ multiplex PCR, lists solely in-frame clones and lacks some. The sample records about 18,000 clones, just under 80% being singletons. This specimen comes from a study of OX40 agonist ivuxolimab in advanced cancers. Study-wide background: In this trial design, patients received ivuxolimab intravenously at 0.01 to 10 mg/kg every 2 weeks.

The study's findings and limits: Partial responders at 0.1-3.0 mg/kg had among the lowest clonal expansion.

CDR1 is SNHLY and CDR2 is FYNNEI in the germline V gene. CDR3 length: 14 amino acids. V was pared by 5 bases and J by 3 bases, with 10 bases between. The J gene is TRBJ1-4, the V gene TRBV2; D gene unclear. The clonotype originates from an adult with an advanced solid tumor such as melanoma, head and neck, liver or kidney cancer. The sequences come from CD4+ or CD8+ T cells sorted from blood, collected in a trial of the OX40 agonist ivuxolimab. CDR3 sequence (DNA): TGTGCCAGCAGTTCGGCCTCACCTAATGAAAAACTGTTTTTT. As protein: CASSSASPNEKLFF.